The rows below give T cell receptor beta chains drawn from one sample of a study of T cell responses to AZD1222 COVID-19 vaccine. Data came from immunoSEQ multiplex PCR; TCRdb stores just in-frame clones and leaves some out. The data hold roughly 100,000 clones, with 90% to 95% observed a single time. Here the sequenced sample was peripheral blood, taken on day 0 of AZD1222 vaccination. These receptors came from an adult in good health. The CDR3 runs from the conserved cysteine through the conserved F or W. D genes are given only for firm matches.

j_gene: TRBJ2-6; v_gene: TRBV9; d_gene: -; CDR3aa: CASSVEAPGANVLTF; CDR3nt: TGTGCCAGCAGCGTAGAGGCCCCTGGGGCCAACGTCCTGACTTTC
j_gene: TRBJ1-3; v_gene: TRBV15; d_gene: TRBD1; CDR3aa: CATSADRGYGNTIYF; CDR3nt: TGTGCCACCAGCGCGGACAGGGGATATGGAAACACCATATATTTT
j_gene: TRBJ2-7; v_gene: TRBV15; d_gene: TRBD2; CDR3aa: CATSGGLAGGIYEQYF; CDR3nt: TGTGCCACCAGCGGGGGACTAGCGGGAGGAATCTACGAGCAGTACTTC
j_gene: TRBJ2-1; v_gene: TRBV6-5; d_gene: TRBD2; CDR3aa: CASSSLAGAVNEQFF; CDR3nt: TGTGCCAGCAGTTCTCTAGCGGGAGCGGTTAATGAGCAGTTCTTC
j_gene: TRBJ1-1; v_gene: TRBV6-5; d_gene: -; CDR3aa: CASSYNTGGAEAFF; CDR3nt: TGTGCCAGCAGTTACAATACAGGAGGGGCTGAAGCTTTCTTT
j_gene: TRBJ2-7; v_gene: TRBV7-8; d_gene: TRBD1; CDR3aa: CASSPDRQGGTYEQYF; CDR3nt: TGTGCCAGCAGCCCCGACCGACAGGGGGGCACCTACGAGCAGTACTTC
j_gene: TRBJ2-1; v_gene: TRBV11-2; d_gene: -; CDR3aa: CASSSSFGNEQFF; CDR3nt: TGTGCCAGCAGCTCGTCCTTCGGGAATGAGCAGTTCTTC
j_gene: TRBJ2-5; v_gene: TRBV28; d_gene: -; CDR3aa: CASSTFSKSEETQYF; CDR3nt: TGTGCCAGCAGCACTTTTTCTAAGTCCGAGGAGACCCAGTACTTC
j_gene: TRBJ2-3; v_gene: TRBV28; d_gene: TRBD2; CDR3aa: CASISSTSGTQRDTQYF; CDR3nt: TGTGCCAGCATTTCGTCCACTAGCGGGACCCAACGGGATACGCAGTATTTT
j_gene: TRBJ1-5; v_gene: TRBV15; d_gene: TRBD1; CDR3aa: CATSAGQGAFQPQHF; CDR3nt: TGTGCCACCAGCGCCGGACAGGGGGCCTTTCAGCCCCAGCATTTT
j_gene: TRBJ1-1; v_gene: TRBV12-3/TRBV12-4; d_gene: -; CDR3aa: CASSFRGASEAFF; CDR3nt: TGTGCCAGCAGTTTTCGGGGGGCATCTGAAGCTTTCTTT
j_gene: TRBJ1-5; v_gene: TRBV15; d_gene: -; CDR3aa: CATSRDLGPLSNQPQHF; CDR3nt: TGTGCCACCAGCAGAGATTTAGGGCCGCTAAGCAATCAGCCCCAGCATTTT
j_gene: TRBJ1-5; v_gene: TRBV18; d_gene: -; CDR3aa: CASSPSVGYQPQHF; CDR3nt: TGTGCCAGCTCACCCTCGGTGGGTTATCAGCCCCAGCATTTT
j_gene: TRBJ1-1; v_gene: TRBV11-1; d_gene: -; CDR3aa: CASSFIRNTEAFF; CDR3nt: TGTGCCAGCAGCTTCATCCGAAACACTGAAGCTTTCTTT
j_gene: TRBJ2-3; v_gene: TRBV19; d_gene: -; CDR3aa: CASTLLGGRADTQYF; CDR3nt: TGTGCCAGTACCCTACTTGGGGGACGTGCAGATACGCAGTATTTT
j_gene: TRBJ2-3; v_gene: TRBV6-4; d_gene: -; CDR3aa: CASSLGSTDTQYF; CDR3nt: TGTGCCAGCAGTCTAGGTAGCACAGATACGCAGTATTTT